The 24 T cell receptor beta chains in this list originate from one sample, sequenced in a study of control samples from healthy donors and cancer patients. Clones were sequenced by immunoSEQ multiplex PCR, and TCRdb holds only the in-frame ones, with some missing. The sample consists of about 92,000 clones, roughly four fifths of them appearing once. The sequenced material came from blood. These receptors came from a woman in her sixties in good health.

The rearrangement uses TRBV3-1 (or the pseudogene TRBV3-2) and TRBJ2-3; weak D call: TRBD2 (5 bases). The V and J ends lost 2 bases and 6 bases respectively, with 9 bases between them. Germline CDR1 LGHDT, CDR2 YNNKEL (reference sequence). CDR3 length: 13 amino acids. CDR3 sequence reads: CASSQQPGDTQYF. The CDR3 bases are TGTGCCAGCAGCCAACAACCGGGGGATACGCAGTATTTT.

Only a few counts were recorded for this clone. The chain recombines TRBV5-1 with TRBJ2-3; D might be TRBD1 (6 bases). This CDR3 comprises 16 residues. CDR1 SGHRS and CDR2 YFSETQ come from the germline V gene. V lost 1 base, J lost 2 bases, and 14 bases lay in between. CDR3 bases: TGCGCCAGCAGCTTGTTTGGCAGGGGATCCACAGATACGCAGTATTTT. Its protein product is CASSLFGRGSTDTQYF.

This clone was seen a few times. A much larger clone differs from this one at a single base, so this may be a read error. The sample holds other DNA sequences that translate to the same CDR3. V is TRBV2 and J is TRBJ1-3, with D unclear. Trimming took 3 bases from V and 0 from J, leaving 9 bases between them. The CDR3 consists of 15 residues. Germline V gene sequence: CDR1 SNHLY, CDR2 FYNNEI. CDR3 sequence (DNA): TGTGCCAGCAGTGATACGGGGAGCTCTGGAAACACCATATATTTT. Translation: CASSDTGSSGNTIYF.

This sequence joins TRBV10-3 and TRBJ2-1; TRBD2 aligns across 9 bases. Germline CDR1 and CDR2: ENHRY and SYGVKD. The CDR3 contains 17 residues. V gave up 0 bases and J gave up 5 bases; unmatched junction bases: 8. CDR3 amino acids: CAISESSRGLANNEQFF. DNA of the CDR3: TGTGCCATCAGTGAGTCTTCTAGGGGACTAGCAAACAATGAGCAGTTCTTC.

The CDR3 sequence is CASSPTARGETQYF. In nucleotides, the CDR3 is TGTGCCAGCTCACCTACAGCGCGAGGGGAGACCCAGTACTTC. The chain is built from TRBV18 and TRBJ2-5, with a tentative D call TRBD2 (5 bases). Looked up from germline, CDR1 is KGHSH and CDR2 is LQKENI. The V gene lost 3 bases and the J gene lost 5 bases, with 13 bases spanning the gap. The CDR3 is 14 residues long.

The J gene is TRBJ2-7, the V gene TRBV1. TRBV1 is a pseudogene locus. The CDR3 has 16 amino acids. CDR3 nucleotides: TGCACCAGCAGCCAAGAACCGGGACGGTGGACCTACGAGCAGTACTTC. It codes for CTSSQEPGRWTYEQYF.

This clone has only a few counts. CDR3 loop: CASSLGQTSSYEQYF. Here the CDR3 DNA reads TGCGCCAGCAGCTTGGGACAAACGAGCTCCTACGAGCAGTACTTC. This chain links TRBV5-1 with TRBJ2-7; D not resolved. The CDR3 has 15 residues. The germline gives CDR1 SGHRS, CDR2 YFSETQ. V lost 0 bases and J lost 0, with 10 bases in between.

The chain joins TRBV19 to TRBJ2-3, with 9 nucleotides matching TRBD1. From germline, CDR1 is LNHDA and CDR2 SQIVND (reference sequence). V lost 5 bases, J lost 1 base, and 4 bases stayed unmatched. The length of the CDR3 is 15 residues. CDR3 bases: TGTGCCAGTAGTCAGGACAGGGGAGGCACAGATACGCAGTATTTT. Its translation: CASSQDRGGTDTQYF.

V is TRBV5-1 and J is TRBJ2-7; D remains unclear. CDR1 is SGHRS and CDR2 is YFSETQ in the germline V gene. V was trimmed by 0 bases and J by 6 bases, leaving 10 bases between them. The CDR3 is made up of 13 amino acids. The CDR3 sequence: CASSLDRPSEQYF. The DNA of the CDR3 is TGCGCCAGCAGCTTGGATAGGCCTAGCGAGCAGTACTTC.

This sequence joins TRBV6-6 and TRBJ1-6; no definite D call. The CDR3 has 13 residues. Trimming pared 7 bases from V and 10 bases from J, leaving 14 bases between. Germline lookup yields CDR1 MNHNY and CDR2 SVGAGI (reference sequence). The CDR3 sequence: CASIPGRRSPLHF. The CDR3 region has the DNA TGTGCCAGCATTCCGGGGAGGAGGTCACCCCTCCACTTT.

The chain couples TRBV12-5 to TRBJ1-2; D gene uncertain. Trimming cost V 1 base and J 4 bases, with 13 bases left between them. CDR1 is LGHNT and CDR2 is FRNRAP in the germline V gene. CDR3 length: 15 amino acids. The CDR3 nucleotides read TGTGCTAGTGGTTTGGGGGCGATTGGAGGCTATGGCTACACCTTC. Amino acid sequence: CASGLGAIGGYGYTF. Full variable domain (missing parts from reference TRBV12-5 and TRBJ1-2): DARVTQTPRHKVTEMGQEVTMRCQPILGHNTVFWYRQTMMQGLELLAYFRNRAPLDDSGMPKDRFSAEMPDATLATLKIQPSEPRDSAVYFCASGLGAIGGYGYTFGSGTRLTVV.

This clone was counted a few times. CDR3 DNA sequence: TGTGCCAGCAGCCAAGAACTAGCGCAGTACAATGAGCAGTTCTTC. As protein: CASSQELAQYNEQFF. The chain is built from TRBV3-1 (or the pseudogene TRBV3-2) and TRBJ2-1, with TRBD2 matching over 7 bases. Germline loops: CDR1 LGHDT, CDR2 YNNKEL (reference sequence). With 0 bases clipped from V and 4 bases from J, the junction kept 3 bases outside the gene matches. The CDR3 loop spans 15 amino acids.

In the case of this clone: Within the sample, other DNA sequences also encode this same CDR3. In DNA, the CDR3 is TGTGCCAGCAGCTTAGGACAGGGGAACTATGGCTACACCTTC. Translation gives CASSLGQGNYGYTF. The rearrangement joins TRBV7-9 to TRBJ1-2; TRBD1 agrees at 8 bases. This CDR3 region has 14 residues. From germline, CDR1 is SEHNR and CDR2 FQNEAQ (reference sequence). The V gene end was trimmed by 1 base and the J gene end by 2 bases; junction bases not matched to a gene: 0. Supplemented by reference TRBV7-9 and TRBJ1-2, the full variable domain reads DTGVSQNPRHKITKRGQNVTFRCDPISEHNRLYWYRQTLGQGPEFLTYFQNEAQLEKSRLLSDRFSAERPKGSFSTLEIQRTEQGDSAMYLCASSLGQGNYGYTFGSGTRLTVV.

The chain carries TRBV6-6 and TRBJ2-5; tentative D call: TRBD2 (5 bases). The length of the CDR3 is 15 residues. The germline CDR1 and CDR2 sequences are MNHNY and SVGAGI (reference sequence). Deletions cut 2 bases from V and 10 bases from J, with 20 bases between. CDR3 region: CASSYPQEPVRDQYF. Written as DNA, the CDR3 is TGTGCCAGCAGTTACCCCCAAGAGCCAGTGAGGGACCAGTACTTC.

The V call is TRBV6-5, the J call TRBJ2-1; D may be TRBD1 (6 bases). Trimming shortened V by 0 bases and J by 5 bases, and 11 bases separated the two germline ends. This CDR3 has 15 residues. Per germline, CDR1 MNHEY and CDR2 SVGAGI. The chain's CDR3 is CASSYSQGINNEQFF. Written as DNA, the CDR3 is TGTGCCAGCAGTTACTCGCAGGGGATCAACAATGAGCAGTTCTTC.

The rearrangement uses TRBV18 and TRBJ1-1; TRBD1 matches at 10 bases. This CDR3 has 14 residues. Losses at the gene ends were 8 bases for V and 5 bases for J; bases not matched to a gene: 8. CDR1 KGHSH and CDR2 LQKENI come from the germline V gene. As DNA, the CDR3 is TGTGCCAGCACGACAGGGGGCGGCGAAACTGAAGCTTTCTTT. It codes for CASTTGGGETEAFF.

The CDR3 here is CASSVTFRETQYF. The CDR3 region has the DNA TGCGCCAGCAGTGTGACATTCAGAGAGACCCAGTACTTC. This chain links TRBV10-2 with TRBJ2-5; D is unresolved. The CDR3 has 13 amino acids. Germline-derived CDR1 and CDR2 are WSHSY and SAAADI. V shed 4 bases and J shed 4 bases, with 10 bases lying between them.

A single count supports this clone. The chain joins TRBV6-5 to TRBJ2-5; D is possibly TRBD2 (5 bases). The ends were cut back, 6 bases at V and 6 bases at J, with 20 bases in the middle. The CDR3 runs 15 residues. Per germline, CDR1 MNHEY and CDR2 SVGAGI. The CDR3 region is CASSRGQAGRKTQYF. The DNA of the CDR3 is TGTGCCAGCAGCCGCGGGCAGGCAGGCCGGAAGACCCAGTACTTC.

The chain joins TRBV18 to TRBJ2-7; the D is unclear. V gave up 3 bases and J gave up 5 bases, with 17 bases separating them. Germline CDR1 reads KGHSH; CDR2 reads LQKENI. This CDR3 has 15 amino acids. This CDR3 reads CASSPSQERLDEQYF. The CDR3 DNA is TGTGCCAGCTCACCGAGTCAGGAAAGGTTAGACGAGCAGTACTTC.

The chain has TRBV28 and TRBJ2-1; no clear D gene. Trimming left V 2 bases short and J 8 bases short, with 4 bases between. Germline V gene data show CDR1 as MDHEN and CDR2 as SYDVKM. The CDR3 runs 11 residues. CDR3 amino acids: CASSLGYEQFF. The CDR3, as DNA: TGTGCCAGCAGTTTAGGGTATGAGCAGTTCTTC.

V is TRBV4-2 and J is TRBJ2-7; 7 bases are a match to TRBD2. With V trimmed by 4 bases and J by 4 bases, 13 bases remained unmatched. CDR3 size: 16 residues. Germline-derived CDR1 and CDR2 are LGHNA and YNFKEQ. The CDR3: CASSRSAAEGGYEQYF. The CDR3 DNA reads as TGTGCCAGCAGCCGATCAGCTGCAGAGGGAGGGTACGAGCAGTACTTC.

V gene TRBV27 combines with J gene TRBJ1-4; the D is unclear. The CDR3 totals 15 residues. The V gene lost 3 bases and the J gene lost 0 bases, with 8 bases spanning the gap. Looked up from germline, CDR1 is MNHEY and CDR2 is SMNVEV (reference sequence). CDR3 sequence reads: CASSLWQSTNEKLFF. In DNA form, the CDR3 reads TGTGCCAGCAGTTTGTGGCAATCAACTAATGAAAAACTGTTTTTT.

This chain's CDR3 is CASSLEGAQYEQYF. CDR3 in DNA: TGTGCCAGCAGCTTAGAGGGGGCGCAATACGAGCAGTACTTC. The chain combines TRBV7-9 with TRBJ2-7; 7 bases map to TRBD1. The CDR3 has 14 amino acids. Trimming took 1 base from V and 4 from J; bases not matched to a gene: 4. The germline V gene encodes CDR1 SEHNR and CDR2 FQNEAQ (reference sequence).

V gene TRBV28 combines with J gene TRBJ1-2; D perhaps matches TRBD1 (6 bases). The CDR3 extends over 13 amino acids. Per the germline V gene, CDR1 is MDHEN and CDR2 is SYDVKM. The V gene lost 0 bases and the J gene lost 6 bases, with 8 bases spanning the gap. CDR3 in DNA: TGTGCCAGCAGTTTATGGGCAGGGGATGGCTACACCTTC. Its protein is CASSLWAGDGYTF.